This TCR beta chain derives from a study of cytomegalovirus exposure and HLA in healthy donors. PCR employed 60 Vbeta and 13 Jbeta primers. The data were produced by immunoSEQ multiplex PCR, yet TCRdb's version contains in-frame clones alone and is incomplete. The sample yields around 300,000 clones, 84% seen once. V shed 3 bases and J 3 bases; nucleotides not matched to a gene: 9. Germline V gives CDR1 MDHEN, CDR2 SYDVKM. The CDR3 spans 17 residues. It was healthy bone marrow donors who served as donors. This TCR was recovered from a woman in her forties in good health and CMV-seropositive. Sequencing was done on a sample of PBMCs. The chain couples TRBV28 to TRBJ2-7; 12 nucleotides match TRBD2. In DNA form, the CDR3 reads TGTGCCAGCAGTTTCAGTCCCCCTAGCGGGAGGGTCTACGAGCAGTACTTC. This encodes CASSFSPPSGRVYEQYF. Filled out from reference TRBV28 and TRBJ2-7, the complete variable domain reads DVKVTQSSRYLVKRTGEKVFLECVQDMDHENMFWYRQDPGLGLRLIYFSYDVKMKEKGDIPEGYSVSREKKERFSLILESASTNQTSMYLCASSFSPPSGRVYEQYFGPGTRLTVT.